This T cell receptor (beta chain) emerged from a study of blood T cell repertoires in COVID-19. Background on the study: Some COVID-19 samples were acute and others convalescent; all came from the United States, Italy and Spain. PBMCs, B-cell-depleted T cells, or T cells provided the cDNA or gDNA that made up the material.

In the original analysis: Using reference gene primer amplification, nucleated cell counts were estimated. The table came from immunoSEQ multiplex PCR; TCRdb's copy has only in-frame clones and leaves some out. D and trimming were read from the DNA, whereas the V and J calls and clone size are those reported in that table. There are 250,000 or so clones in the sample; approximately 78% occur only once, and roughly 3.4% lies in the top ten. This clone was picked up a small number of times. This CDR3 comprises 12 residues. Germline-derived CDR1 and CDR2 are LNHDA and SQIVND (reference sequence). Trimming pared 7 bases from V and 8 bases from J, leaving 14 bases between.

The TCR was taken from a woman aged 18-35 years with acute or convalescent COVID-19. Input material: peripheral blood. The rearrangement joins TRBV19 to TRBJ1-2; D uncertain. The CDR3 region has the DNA TGTGCCAGTACCATGGGTCCGAGGGGCTACACCTTC. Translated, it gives CASTMGPRGYTF.